This T cell receptor (beta chain) was observed in a study of CD8 T cells in ankylosing spondylitis. General study points: Fewer than ten highly homologous variants made up a TCR beta motif, and this motif appeared characteristic of ankylosing spondylitis blood. Reportedly, significant enrichment of disease-linked clones occurred in matched ankylosing spondylitis synovial fluid.

The CDR3 runs to 17 residues. Germline loops: CDR1 DFQATT, CDR2 SNEGSKA (reference sequence). Trimming took off 1 base at V and 0 bases at J, with 15 bases between the two ends. This clonotype has ten or more counts. Its antigen remains unidentified. TCR beta libraries were made by quantitative 5'-RACE with molecular barcodes. From the 5' RACE reads, TCRdb called clonotypes with MiXCR, one entry per CDR3 protein. Of around 480,000 distinct CDR3 sequences listed, over 15% are singletons. The sequenced sample consisted of blood, either unsorted or a sorted T cell fraction (not recorded which). The origin of this receptor is a male donor with ankylosing spondylitis. V is TRBV20-1 and J is TRBJ2-2, with a weak D call TRBD2 (5 bases). CDR3 loop: CSARGPLTGSNTGELFF. The CDR3 coding sequence is TGCAGTGCTAGAGGGCCGTTGACGGGGTCGAACACCGGGGAGCTGTTTTTT.